This TCR beta chain comes out of a study of CD8+ T cells in alopecia areata. At the level of the study: A regimen of oral tofacitinib, 5 to 10 mg twice daily, was given to treated patients.

Reverse transcription of extracted RNA yielded cDNA, which provided the sequencing template. Only in-frame clones appear in the TCRdb table, and some are missing; sequencing was by immunoSEQ multiplex PCR. The sample holds about 250,000 clones, 67% seen once. V lost 7 bases to trimming and J lost 5 bases, with 12 bases between them. Germline assignment: CDR1 MGHDK and CDR2 SYGVNS. CDR3 size: 12 residues. Individuals with alopecia areata gave both lesional scalp punch biopsies and peripheral blood for collection. Starting from PBMCs, sorting isolated CD4+ and CD8+ T cells. The receptor comes from a human donor with alopecia areata. V usage is TRBV25-1 and J usage is TRBJ2-7, with D possibly TRBD1 on 5 matching bases. Here the sequenced sample was CD4+ T cells sorted from blood, taken at week 0. Here the CDR3 DNA reads TGTGCCAGCAAGGGGAACCTAAACGAGCAGTACTTC. This codes for CASKGNLNEQYF.